What follows is one T cell receptor beta chain and its context. Its antigen is unknown. The input lacks base qualities; no much larger clone sits a single base away. The data were obtained in a study of blood T cell repertoires in COVID-19 (dated by TCRdb to about 2020). Concerning the study at large: The collaborator samples originated in the United States, Italy and Spain and spanned the acute and convalescent phases of COVID-19. The prospective study material was composed of cDNA or gDNA derived from T cells, B-cell-depleted T cells, or PBMCs. Subjects who had been exposed to COVID-19, were actively infected with it, or had recovered from it provided the deeply sampled blood TCRbeta repertoires that made up the dataset. A freely available public database, intended as a resource for researchers studying the immune response to SARS-CoV-2, is where the repertoires were released. The samples were drawn from the first 160 participants of the ongoing ImmuneRACE study and from 950 to 1,500 subjects provided by 6 global collaborators. The sample metadata nearly always contained a de-identified subject ID, COVID-19 status, age in years and sex. Where HLA class I and class II types were available, the types were taken from metadata supplied by the sample provider, not from assay-based typing.

TCRbeta CDR3 regions were amplified from genomic DNA using the immunoSEQ Assay, a bias-controlled multiplex PCR. From the authors' description of their analysis: The number of nucleated cells in each sample was estimated by amplification of reference gene primers within the assay. To quantify the absolute abundance of each unique TCRbeta CDR3 rearrangement, sequence reads were collapsed and filtered. For each sample, productive Simpson clonality was calculated as the square root of Simpson's diversity index across productive rearrangements. TCRdb limited this immuneACCESS table to in-frame rearrangements with V and J called. A share of clones is missing; checked studies link under half to unresolved V genes, and the rest is unexplained. That table supplies the V and J calls and clone size; D and trimming were determined from the DNA. The sample contains about 130,000 clones, roughly 84% of them found a single time. The ten largest clones capture more than 1.2% of the sample.

What the study reported, not specific to this receptor: The amount of clinical and demographic metadata varied by source and participant and was provided uncurated.

Each collaborating institution followed its own protocols to collect whole blood in K2EDTA tubes. Collaborator samples were shipped for TCRbeta analysis as frozen whole blood, isolated PBMCs, or DNA extracted from either sample type. The germline V gene encodes CDR1 SGHRS and CDR2 YFSETQ. Cut back by 0 bases and 1 base, the V and J ends lie 4 bases apart. From cysteine to phenylalanine, the CDR3 is 13 amino acids long. Of the read, only the CDR3 DNA is kept; its 39 bases are in frame from base 1. What was sequenced was peripheral blood. The chain was built from TRBV5-1 and TRBJ1-2, with an unclear D gene assignment. The sequence was obtained from a man aged 55 to 70 with acute or convalescent COVID-19. The base sequence is TGCGCCAGCAGCTTGGACAGTAACTATGGCTACACCTTC. Protein translation: CASSLDSNYGYTF.